A selection of T cell receptor beta chains follows, all from one sample in a study of T cells in Graves' hyperthyroidism and ophthalmopathy. TCRdb independently ran MiXCR on the multiplex PCR reads; one entry per CDR3 protein. The table has hundreds of thousands of distinct CDR3 sequences, around a sixth seen once. The sample taken for sequencing was blood. The source is a woman aged 18-29 years with Graves' hyperthyroidism that later progressed to Graves' ophthalmopathy. CDR3s include the opening cysteine and the closing phenylalanine or tryptophan. A D gene is named only where the DNA matches it firmly. Clone size is given for some rows only: seen once, a few or many times, or a class if the clone is expanded.

v_call	j_call	d_call	clone_size	cdr3_aa	cdr3_nt
TRBV5-4	TRBJ2-5	-	-	CASSPGTMDGETQYF	TGTGCCAGCAGCCCCGGGACAATGGACGGGGAGACCCAGTACTTC
TRBV30	TRBJ2-1	-	many	CAWRGPSSYNEQFF	TGTGCCTGGAGGGGGCCCAGCTCCTACAATGAGCAGTTCTTC
TRBV20-1	TRBJ2-1	TRBD2	many	CSATLAGDYNEQFF	TGCAGTGCTACACTAGCGGGAGACTACAATGAGCAGTTCTTC
TRBV2	TRBJ2-3	-	many	CASRDLGDTQYF	TGTGCCAGCAGAGACCTAGGAGATACGCAGTATTTT
TRBV20-1	TRBJ2-7	-	many	CSARWGPYEQYF	TGCAGTGCTAGATGGGGGCCCTACGAGCAGTACTTC
TRBV12-3/TRBV12-4	TRBJ1-1	-	-	CASSPGGVTEAFF	TGTGCCAGCAGTCCCGGGGGAGTCACTGAAGCTTTCTTT
TRBV9	TRBJ2-5	TRBD2	many	CASSPKTGTSGRGGETQYF	TGTGCCAGCAGCCCAAAGACCGGGACTAGCGGGAGAGGGGGAGAGACCCAGTACTTC
TRBV12-3/TRBV12-4	TRBJ2-7	-	many	CASSLAADYEQYF	TGTGCCAGCAGTTTAGCGGCGGACTACGAGCAGTACTTC
TRBV2	TRBJ2-4	-	-	CASSPDPAGAGAYIQYF	TGTGCCAGCAGCCCTGATCCGGCCGGGGCCGGGGCTTACATTCAGTACTTC
TRBV5-1	TRBJ2-5	TRBD2	few	CASSLSGAEETQYF	TGCGCCAGCAGCTTGAGCGGGGCGGAGGAGACCCAGTACTTC
TRBV4-1	TRBJ1-3	TRBD1	-	CASSFGQGLSGNTIYF	TGCGCCAGCAGCTTCGGACAGGGGCTCTCTGGAAACACCATATATTTT
TRBV6-2/TRBV6-3	TRBJ1-2	TRBD1	many	CASSYTGTGGNGYTF	TGTGCCAGCAGTTACACCGGGACAGGGGGTAATGGCTACACCTTC
TRBV3-1	TRBJ1-2	-	many	CASSQGVTTAYGYTF	TGTGCCAGCAGCCAAGGAGTTACCACTGCCTATGGCTACACCTTC